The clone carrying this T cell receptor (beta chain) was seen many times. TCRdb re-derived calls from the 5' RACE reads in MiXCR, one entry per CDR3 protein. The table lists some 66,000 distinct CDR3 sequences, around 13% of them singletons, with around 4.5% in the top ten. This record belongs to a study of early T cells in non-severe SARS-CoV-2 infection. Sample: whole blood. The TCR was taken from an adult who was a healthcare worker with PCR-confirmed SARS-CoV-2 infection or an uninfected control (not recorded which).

The CDR3 bases are TGCGCCAGCAGTGAGTCGCTGGCCGGGGAGCTGTTTTTT. As protein: CASSESLAGELFF. The genes are TRBV10-1 and TRBJ2-2; D unclear. This CDR3 contains 13 residues. V was shortened by 0 bases and J by 6 bases, with 5 bases between the two germline ends. Germline CDR1 and CDR2: WNHNN and SYGVQD (reference sequence).